This T cell receptor (beta chain) was obtained from a study of monozygotic twins with inflammatory bowel disease. General study findings and limits: By inverse Simpson index, TCRbeta diversity was lower in IBD patients than in healthy co-twins. None of the different T cell subtypes could be distinguished from one another.

Note on this clonotype: Its target is unknown.

Via template switching, UMIs carrying a 6-nucleotide sample barcode were introduced. TCRdb re-called the 5' RACE reads and catalogs CDR3 proteins one per entry, DNA excluded. The sample holds approximately 400,000 distinct CDR3 sequences. Donors each contributed one blood sample measuring 2.5 ml. The clonotype originates from a human donor with ulcerative colitis or Crohn's disease, or a healthy co-twin of an affected twin (not recorded which). Specimen: blood.

CDR3 in amino acids: CASSPGGTARPYEQYF. The chain links TRBV7-3 to TRBJ2-7; TCRdb's D gene call, TRBD2, goes unchecked for lack of DNA. Germline V gene lookup returns CDR1 SGHTA and CDR2 FQGTGA. This CDR3 has 16 amino acids.